This record covers a single T cell receptor beta chain. This clonotype was picked up many times. The antigen it recognizes is unknown. There are no base qualities to consult, and no much larger clone falls within one base. This sample is drawn from a study of CD8 T cells in ankylosing spondylitis (TCRdb year 2017). For the study in its entirety: T cell receptor beta repertoires were profiled in healthy donors and ankylosing spondylitis patients so that disease-linked TCR variants could be found. In total, the full study cohort was made up of some 100 healthy donors and roughly 27 ankylosing spondylitis patients. Peripheral blood was sampled, and synovial fluid was also collected from ankylosing spondylitis patients.

Broad study findings and their caveats: Some TCR beta motif variants had previously been reported in synovial fluid and blood of reactive arthritis patients, which suggested common disease-initiation mechanisms. In peripheral blood, the disease-linked clones were found at relatively low frequencies and had a CD8+ phenotype. The disease-linked clones were reported as significantly enriched in matched synovial fluid samples from ankylosing spondylitis patients. A TCR beta motif of roughly 8 highly homologous amino acid variants appeared characteristic of blood from ankylosing spondylitis patients.

This sample was sequenced with an Illumina HiSeq 2500. TCR beta libraries were prepared by quantitative 5'-RACE with molecular barcodes. On the authors' methods: A new computational method, built on a probabilistic model of VDJ rearrangement, was used to identify disease-linked TCR variants. The public reads were run again by TCRdb, first through fastp at Q25 and then through MiXCR, and only productive beta chains were kept. Merged by CDR3 protein, the rows form single entries marked with the most common genes and DNA. The V and J calls and clone size come from TCRdb's table, not from the authors' own analysis. The table for this sample lists more than 650,000 distinct CDR3 sequences; about 12% of them were counted only once. Of the sample, 0.51% falls within the top ten clones. The germline V gene yields LGHNA for CDR1 and YNFKEQ for CDR2. The CDR3 holds 16 amino acids from the cysteine to the phenylalanine. The kept DNA is CDR3 alone, 48 bases in frame from the first base. The germline V and J ends show losses of 1 base and 0 bases respectively, and no gene match explains 0 bases of the junction.

The specimen sequenced was blood, either unsorted or a sorted T cell fraction (not recorded which). The clonotype originates from a male donor with ankylosing spondylitis. Rearrangement joined TRBV4-2 to TRBJ2-3, and TRBD2 matches 11 of the central bases. The CDR3 reads CASSQASGGSTDTQYF. Read as DNA, the sequence is TGTGCCAGCAGCCAAGCTAGCGGGGGGAGCACAGATACGCAGTATTTT.